One and the same sample provided the 11 T cell receptor beta chains below, sequenced in a study of read filtering for tumor transcriptome and immune sequencing. From about 400 ng of RNA, a library with molecular barcoded alpha/delta and beta/gamma adaptors was made. TCRdb itself ran the reads through MiXCR, one entry per CDR3 protein. Seen here are around 65,000 distinct CDR3 sequences, about 19% observed once, and the top ten hold over 11%. Input material: a population of CD138-negative cells sorted from bone marrow. These receptor sequences come from a donor at least 40 years old with multiple myeloma.

On this clonotype: A single base separates this from a much larger clone, so it may be a read error. This sequence joins TRBV29-1 and TRBJ1-2, with TRBD1 as a possible D gene (6 bases). Per germline, CDR1 SQVTM and CDR2 ANQGSEA. V lost 7 bases and J lost 6, with 15 bases in between. The CDR3 runs 12 residues. The CDR3 nucleotides read TGCAGCGGGGTACAGGGAGGGGATGGCTACACCTTC. This sequence encodes CSGVQGGDGYTF.

This clonotype was seen repeatedly, ten times or more. J is TRBJ2-2 and V is TRBV5-4; D is perhaps TRBD1 (6 bases). Per the germline V gene, CDR1 is SGHNT and CDR2 is YYREEE (reference sequence). Trimming removed 3 bases from V and 1 base from J, with 13 bases in between. The CDR3 has 16 residues. CDR3 amino acids: CASSSLQGQNTGELFF. The CDR3 region has the DNA TGTGCCAGCAGCTCCCTTCAGGGACAGAACACCGGGGAGCTGTTTTTT. The complete variable domain, with remaining parts taken from reference TRBV5-4 and TRBJ2-2, reads ETGVTQSPTHLIKTRGQQVTLRCSSQSGHNTVSWYQQALGQGPQFIFQYYREEENGRGNFPPRFSGLQFPNYSSELNVNALELDDSALYLCASSSLQGQNTGELFFGEGSRLTVL.

The CDR3 protein is CASSLGLTDQETQYF. As DNA, the CDR3 is TGTGCCAGCAGCTTAGGGTTGACGGACCAAGAGACCCAGTACTTC. The V gene is TRBV11-2, the J gene TRBJ2-5; D unresolved. The CDR3 runs 15 residues. Germline assignment: CDR1 SGHAT and CDR2 FQNNGV. V lost 1 base to trimming and J lost 0 bases, with 9 bases between them. The full variable domain, with the rest looked up from reference TRBV11-2 and TRBJ2-5, is EAGVAQSPRYKIIEKRQSVAFWCNPISGHATLYWYQQILGQGPKLLIQFQNNGVVDDSQLPKDRFSAERLKGVDSTLKIQPAKLEDSAVYLCASSLGLTDQETQYFGPGTRLLVL.

In its sample, this clonotype was seen many times. In nucleotides, the CDR3 is TGTGCCAGCAGCGTCGGGGCTAGCGGGAGCGGTGGGGAGACCCAGTACTTC. It is translated as CASSVGASGSGGETQYF. The gene calls are TRBV9 and TRBJ2-5; 10 positions match TRBD2. Unmatched junction bases numbered 12, after V lost 2 bases and J lost 5 bases. Germline V CDR1 and CDR2: SGDLS, YYNGEE. The CDR3 consists of 17 residues.

Of note for this clonotype: Mismatch with germline at one junction end may stem from a read error. The rearrangement uses TRBV28 and TRBJ2-2; D unclear. The CDR3 totals 15 residues. CDR1 MDHEN and CDR2 SYDVKM come from the germline V gene. CDR3 DNA sequence: TGTGCCAACAGTTTATCCAGGCCGAACACCGGGGAGCTGTTTTTT. Encoded protein: CANSLSRPNTGELFF.

As concerns this clonotype: Relative to the germline gene, one junction end is altered; a read error may explain this. The chain carries TRBV28 and TRBJ1-1; 7 bases agree with TRBD1. Germline CDR1 and CDR2: MDHEN and SYDVKM. The CDR3 covers 17 residues. This CDR3 is CASSFLSGGVLNTEAFF. The CDR3 nucleotides read TGTGCCAGCAGTTTCTTGTCAGGGGGGGTTCTTAACACTGAGGCTTTCTTT. Full variable domain (remainder filled in from reference TRBV28 and TRBJ1-1): DVKVTQSSRYLVKRTGEKVFLECVQDMDHENMFWYRQDPGLGLRLIYFSYDVKMKEKGDIPEGYSVSREKKERFSLILESASTNQTSMYLCASSFLSGGVLNTEAFFGQGTRLTVV.

This clonotype was seen repeatedly, ten times or more. J is TRBJ1-1 and V is TRBV12-3 or TRBV12-4, with D uncertain. V lost 7 bases to trimming and J lost 1 base, with 10 bases between them. CDR3 size: 13 residues. The CDR3: CASTTDQNTEAFF. The CDR3 nucleotides read TGTGCCAGCACCACTGACCAGAACACTGAAGCTTTCTTT.

In its sample, this clonotype was seen once. A much larger clonotype is one base distant, so this may be a read error. CDR3 loop: CASSFGDRGYNELFF. In DNA form, the CDR3 reads TGTGCCAGCAGCTTCGGGGACAGAGGATACAATGAGCTGTTCTTC. This chain joins TRBV5-6 and TRBJ2-1, with TRBD1 identical over 7 bases. The CDR3 runs 15 residues. From germline, CDR1 is SGHDT and CDR2 YYEEEE.

This clonotype appeared many times. V gene TRBV20-1 combines with J gene TRBJ2-7; perhaps TRBD2 as D (6 bases). Trimming shortened V by 0 bases and J by 2 bases, and 8 bases separated the two germline ends. Per germline, CDR1 DFQATT and CDR2 SNEGSKA (reference sequence). The CDR3 covers 13 residues. DNA for the CDR3: TGCAGTGCTAGAGAAGCGGGCACCTACGAGCAGTACTTC. Encoded protein: CSAREAGTYEQYF.

Ten or more counts support this clonotype. J is TRBJ2-2 and V is TRBV7-3, with D hard to call. This CDR3 region has 14 residues. Germline assignment: CDR1 SGHTA and CDR2 FQGTGA. Trimming removed 0 bases from V and 8 bases from J, with 10 bases in between. CDR3 coding DNA: TGTGCCAGCAGCTTAACGGACGGAGATGGGGAGCTGTTTTTT. Its translation is CASSLTDGDGELFF.

The sample holds many counts of this clonotype. The genes are TRBV12-3 or TRBV12-4 and TRBJ2-3; no reliable D call. V was clipped by 2 bases and J by 4 bases, with 7 bases between them. The CDR3 covers 13 residues. In DNA form, the CDR3 reads TGTGCCAGCAGTTTACAGGCCGCAGATACGCAGTATTTT. It translates to CASSLQAADTQYF.